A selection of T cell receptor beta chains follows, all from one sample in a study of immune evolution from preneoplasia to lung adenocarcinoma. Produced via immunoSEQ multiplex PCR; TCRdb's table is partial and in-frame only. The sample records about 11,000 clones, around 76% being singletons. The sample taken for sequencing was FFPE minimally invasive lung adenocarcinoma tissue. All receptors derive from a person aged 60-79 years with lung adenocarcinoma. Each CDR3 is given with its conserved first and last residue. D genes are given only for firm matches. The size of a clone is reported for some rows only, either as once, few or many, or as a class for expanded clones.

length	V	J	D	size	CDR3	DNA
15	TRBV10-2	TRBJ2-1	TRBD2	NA	CASSVGLAGENEQFF	TGCGCCAGCAGTGTCGGACTAGCGGGAGAAAATGAGCAGTTCTTC
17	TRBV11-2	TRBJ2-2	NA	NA	CASRRSSGRGRTGELFF	TGTGCCAGCAGACGGAGTAGTGGGCGGGGGCGCACCGGGGAGCTGTTTTTT
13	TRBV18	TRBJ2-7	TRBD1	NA	CASSPDREYEQYF	TGTGCCAGCTCACCTGACAGGGAATACGAGCAGTACTTC
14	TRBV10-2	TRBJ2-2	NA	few	CASRTGTNTGELFF	TGCGCCAGCAGGACCGGGACTAACACCGGGGAGCTGTTTTTT
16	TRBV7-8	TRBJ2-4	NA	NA	CASSPLVGLAKNIQYF	TGTGCCAGCAGCCCGTTGGTTGGGTTGGCCAAAAACATTCAGTACTTC
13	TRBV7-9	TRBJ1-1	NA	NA	CASSLSGSTEAFF	TGTGCCAGCAGCCTTTCAGGGAGCACTGAAGCTTTCTTT
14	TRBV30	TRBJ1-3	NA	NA	CAWKEVRSGNTIYF	TGTGCCTGGAAGGAAGTCCGCTCTGGAAACACCATATATTTT
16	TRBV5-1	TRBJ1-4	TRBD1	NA	CASSTTGRTTNEKLFF	TGCGCCAGCAGCACGACAGGGCGTACAACTAATGAAAAACTGTTTTTT
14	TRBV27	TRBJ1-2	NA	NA	CASSLSGLRNGYTF	TGTGCCAGCAGTTTATCAGGGTTGAGGAATGGCTACACCTTC
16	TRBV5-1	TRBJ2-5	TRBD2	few	CASSLLAGATGETQYF	TGCGCCAGCAGCTTACTAGCGGGGGCTACAGGGGAGACCCAGTACTTC
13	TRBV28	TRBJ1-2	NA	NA	CASSFQGGYGYTF	TGTGCCAGCAGTTTCCAGGGAGGTTATGGCTACACCTTC
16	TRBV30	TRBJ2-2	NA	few	CAWSRLQGAPTGELFF	TGTGCCTGGAGTAGGTTGCAGGGCGCCCCCACCGGGGAGCTGTTTTTT
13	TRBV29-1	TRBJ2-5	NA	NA	CSAEWGGGETQYF	TGCAGCGCCGAGTGGGGGGGCGGGGAGACCCAGTACTTC
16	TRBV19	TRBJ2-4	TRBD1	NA	CASSGTARLAKNIQYF	TGTGCCAGTAGTGGGACAGCCCGTTTAGCCAAAAACATTCAGTACTTC
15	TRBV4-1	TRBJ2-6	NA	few	CASSQDGTGANVLTF	TGCGCCAGCAGCCAAGATGGCACCGGGGCCAACGTCCTGACTTTC
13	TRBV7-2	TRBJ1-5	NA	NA	CASSPSQDQPQHF	TGTGCCAGCAGCCCATCCCAGGATCAGCCCCAGCATTTT
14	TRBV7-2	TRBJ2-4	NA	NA	CASSLPLAKNIQYF	TGTGCCAGCAGTCTGCCACTAGCCAAAAACATTCAGTACTTC
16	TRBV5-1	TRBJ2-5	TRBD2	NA	CASSPGGLAGEETQYF	TGCGCCAGCAGCCCCGGTGGACTAGCGGGGGAAGAGACCCAGTACTTC
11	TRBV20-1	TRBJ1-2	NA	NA	CSAMEDYGYTF	TGCAGTGCTATGGAGGACTATGGCTACACCTTC
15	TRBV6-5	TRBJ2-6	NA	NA	CASSRGPVGANVLTF	TGTGCCAGCAGTCGGGGACCGGTCGGGGCCAACGTCCTGACTTTC
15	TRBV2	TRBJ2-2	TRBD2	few	CASSEAGLATGELFF	TGTGCCAGCAGTGAAGCAGGACTAGCGACCGGGGAGCTGTTTTTT
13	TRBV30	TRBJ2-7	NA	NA	CAWARTVATSKYF	TGTGCCTGGGCGAGGACAGTAGCTACGAGCAAGTACTTC
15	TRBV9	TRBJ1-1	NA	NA	CASSVELSMNTEAFF	TGTGCCAGCAGCGTAGAGCTCAGTATGAACACTGAAGCTTTCTTT
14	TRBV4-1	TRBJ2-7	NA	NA	CASSQDTLLYEQYF	TGCGCCAGCAGCCAAGATACACTACTCTACGAGCAGTACTTC
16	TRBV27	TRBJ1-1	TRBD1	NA	CASSPDRVRVNTEAFF	TGTGCCAGCAGTCCAGACAGGGTTAGGGTGAACACTGAAGCTTTCTTT
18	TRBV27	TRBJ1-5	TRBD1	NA	CASSLGGTGSYSNQPQHF	TGTGCCAGCAGTCTTGGCGGGACAGGCTCCTATAGCAATCAGCCCCAGCATTTT
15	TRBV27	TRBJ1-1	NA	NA	CASSLWGARNTEAFF	TGTGCCAGCAGTTTATGGGGGGCTCGCAACACTGAAGCTTTCTTT
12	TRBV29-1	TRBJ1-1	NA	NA	CSVGEANTEAFF	TGCAGCGTTGGAGAGGCGAACACTGAAGCTTTCTTT
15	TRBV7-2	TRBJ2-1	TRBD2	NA	CASSPVAGGTLEQFF	TGTGCCAGCAGCCCAGTAGCGGGGGGCACCTTAGAGCAGTTCTTC
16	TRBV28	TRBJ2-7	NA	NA	CASIPTRGQVRYEQYF	TGTGCCAGCATCCCGACTAGAGGCCAGGTACGCTACGAGCAGTACTTC
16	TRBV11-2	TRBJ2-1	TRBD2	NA	CASSYTSGGAYNEQFF	TGTGCCAGCAGCTATACTAGCGGGGGGGCCTACAATGAGCAGTTCTTC
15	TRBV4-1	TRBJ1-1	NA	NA	CASSQVGPANTEAFF	TGCGCCAGCAGCCAAGTGGGCCCAGCGAACACTGAAGCTTTCTTT
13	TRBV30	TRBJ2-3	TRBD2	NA	CAWSGGDGDTQYF	TGTGCCTGGAGCGGGGGGGACGGAGATACGCAGTATTTT
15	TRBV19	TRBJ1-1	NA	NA	CASSIGAGSTTEAFF	TGTGCCAGTAGTATAGGGGCAGGGTCAACCACTGAAGCTTTCTTT
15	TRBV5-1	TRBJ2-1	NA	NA	CASSLGSSSYNEQFF	TGCGCCAGCAGCTTGGGCTCAAGCTCCTACAATGAGCAGTTCTTC
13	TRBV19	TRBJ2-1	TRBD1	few	CASGQATYNEQFF	TGTGCCAGTGGACAGGCAACCTACAATGAGCAGTTCTTC
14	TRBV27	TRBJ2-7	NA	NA	CASSLGGYSYEQYF	TGTGCCAGCAGTTTAGGCGGCTACTCCTACGAGCAGTACTTC
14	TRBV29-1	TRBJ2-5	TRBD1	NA	CSAKDRVAQETQYF	TGCAGCGCCAAGGACAGGGTCGCCCAAGAGACCCAGTACTTC
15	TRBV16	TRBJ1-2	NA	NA	CASSHYRETNYGYTF	TGTGCCAGCAGCCATTACAGGGAAACTAACTATGGCTACACCTTC
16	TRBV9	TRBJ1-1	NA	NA	CASSATGNGMNTEAFF	TGTGCCAGCAGTGCCACGGGGAACGGGATGAACACTGAAGCTTTCTTT
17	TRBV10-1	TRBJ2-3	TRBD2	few	CASSSGTSNSGTDTQYF	TGCGCCAGCAGCTCCGGGACTAGTAATTCTGGCACAGATACGCAGTATTTT
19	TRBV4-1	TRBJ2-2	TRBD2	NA	CASSRAEGLAGARAGELFF	TGCGCCAGCAGCCGGGCGGAAGGGCTAGCGGGGGCTCGGGCCGGGGAGCTGTTTTTT
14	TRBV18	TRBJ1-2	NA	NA	CASSPQGDNYGYTF	TGTGCCAGCTCACCACAAGGAGATAACTATGGCTACACCTTC
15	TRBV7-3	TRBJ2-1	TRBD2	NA	CASSLTAGEIYEQFF	TGTGCCAGCAGCTTAACCGCGGGAGAAATCTATGAGCAGTTCTTC
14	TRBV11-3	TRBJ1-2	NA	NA	CASSLEGRDGDYTF	TGTGCCAGCAGCTTAGAAGGTAGAGATGGTGACTACACCTTC
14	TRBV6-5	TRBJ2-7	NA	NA	CANRPHRTSYEQYF	TGTGCCAACAGGCCACACAGGACGTCCTACGAGCAGTACTTC
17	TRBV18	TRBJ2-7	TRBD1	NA	CASSPIPPTGGRGEQYF	TGTGCCAGCTCACCAATCCCCCCTACAGGGGGCAGGGGCGAGCAGTACTTC
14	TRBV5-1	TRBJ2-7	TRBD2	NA	CASRLERGSYEQYF	TGCGCCAGCAGACTAGAGCGGGGCTCCTACGAGCAGTACTTC
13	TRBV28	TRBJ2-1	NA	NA	CASRRSGLNEQFF	TGTGCCAGCCGGAGGAGCGGACTGAATGAGCAGTTCTTC
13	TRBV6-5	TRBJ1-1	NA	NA	CASTLRRNTEAFF	TGTGCCAGCACTTTAAGGAGGAACACTGAAGCTTTCTTT
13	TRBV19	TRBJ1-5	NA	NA	CASSPGPDQPQHF	TGTGCCAGTAGTCCAGGGCCGGATCAGCCCCAGCATTTT
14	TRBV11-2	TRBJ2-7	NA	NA	CASSLDGGLREQYF	TGTGCCAGCAGCTTAGATGGGGGCTTAAGGGAGCAGTACTTC
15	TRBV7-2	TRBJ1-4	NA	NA	CASSLMGATNEKLFF	TGTGCCAGCAGCTTAATGGGCGCAACTAATGAAAAACTGTTTTTT
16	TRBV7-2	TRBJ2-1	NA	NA	CASSPGTLRGYNEQFF	TGTGCCAGCAGCCCCGGGACTCTCAGGGGGTACAATGAGCAGTTCTTC
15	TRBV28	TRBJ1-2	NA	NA	CASRDGQSTNYGYTF	TGTGCCAGCAGGGACGGACAATCTACTAACTATGGCTACACCTTC